These 19 T cell receptor beta chains were all obtained from the same sample, sequenced in a study of T cells in Graves' hyperthyroidism and ophthalmopathy. The source material, RNA transcripts, was used to amplify TCR beta CDR3 regions. HTBI primers were used for first-round RT-PCR of the TCR CDR3. TCRdb re-analysed the multiplex PCR reads in MiXCR, keeping a single row per CDR3 protein. This table has about 530,000 distinct CDR3 sequences, 15% to 20% appearing once. The sequencing input was blood. Receptors originate from a young woman with Graves' ophthalmopathy.

This clonotype turned up a few times. The V call is TRBV30, the J call TRBJ2-7; D is unclear. With 0 bases removed from V and 7 bases from J, the gap between germline ends came to 13 bases. The CDR3 is made up of 13 amino acids. Germline loops: CDR1 GTSNPN, CDR2 SVGIG (reference sequence). The CDR3 bases are TGTGCCTGGAGTGTAGGTGGAGTAGGGGAGCAGTACTTC. This codes for CAWSVGGVGEQYF.

The J gene is TRBJ2-1, the V gene TRBV28; 12 nucleotides agree with TRBD1. Trimming took 5 bases from V and 7 from J; bases not matched to a gene: 3. This CDR3 is built from 14 residues. Germline CDR1 reads MDHEN; CDR2 reads SYDVKM. In nucleotides, the CDR3 is TGTGCCAGCAGTCGGGACAGGGGGCTTAATGAGCAGTTCTTC. It encodes CASSRDRGLNEQFF.

This clonotype has at least ten counts. The gene calls are TRBV6-1 and TRBJ1-2, with 9 bases matching TRBD1. Germline V CDR1 and CDR2: MNHNS, SASEGT. V dropped 6 bases and J dropped 3; count of bases not matched to a gene: 14. There are 17 residues in the CDR3. Here the CDR3 reads CASSPVGDRAIDYGYTF. CDR3 nucleotide sequence: TGTGCCAGCAGCCCAGTGGGGGACAGGGCGATCGACTATGGCTACACCTTC.

This clonotype was observed at least ten times. The gene calls are TRBV20-1 and TRBJ1-2; a possible D gene is TRBD1 (5 bases). The CDR3 loop spans 13 amino acids. The germline V gene encodes CDR1 DFQATT and CDR2 SNEGSKA (reference sequence). Trimming pared 5 bases from V and 1 base from J, leaving 11 bases between. The chain's CDR3 is CSARKTDNYGYTF. CDR3 sequence (DNA): TGCAGTGCTCGGAAGACAGATAACTATGGCTACACCTTC.

Many counts were recorded for this clonotype. The chain carries TRBV30 and TRBJ2-3; D gene uncertain. Per germline, CDR1 GTSNPN and CDR2 SVGIG (reference sequence). The CDR3 consists of 13 residues. The ends were cut back, 0 bases at V and 1 base at J, with 5 bases in the middle. The CDR3 sequence is CAWSVKGTDTQYF. CDR3 coding DNA: TGTGCCTGGAGTGTAAAGGGCACAGATACGCAGTATTTT.

This clonotype was observed a few times. V is TRBV29-1 and J is TRBJ1-3; no clear D. The V gene's germline CDR1 is SQVTM and CDR2 ANQGSEA. Trimming removed 4 bases from V and 0 bases from J, with 19 bases in between. The CDR3 loop spans 17 amino acids. In DNA, the CDR3 is TGCAGCGTTGGAGAGGATTATTTGGCGGGCTCTGGAAACACCATATATTTT. Its translation is CSVGEDYLAGSGNTIYF.

The sample holds many counts of this clonotype. The rearrangement uses TRBV13 and TRBJ2-7, with D tentatively TRBD1 or TRBD2 (5 bases each). The germline V gene encodes CDR1 PRHDT and CDR2 FYEKMQ (reference sequence). V was clipped by 5 bases and J by 0 bases, with 17 bases between them. The CDR3 is 16 amino acids. In nucleotides, the CDR3 is TGTGCCAGCAGCAAGGGACCCGTCCCCAGCTCCTACGAGCAGTACTTC. Translated, it gives CASSKGPVPSSYEQYF.

The chain joins TRBV7-2 to TRBJ2-1; no firm D call. Germline assignment: CDR1 SGHTA and CDR2 FQGNSA. V lost 2 bases and J lost 0, with 8 bases in between. CDR3 length equals 15 residues. The CDR3, as DNA: TGTGCCAGCAGCTTATGGAGAGGCTCCTACAATGAGCAGTTCTTC. This translates into CASSLWRGSYNEQFF. The whole variable domain, filled in from reference TRBV7-2 and TRBJ2-1, reads GAGVSQSPSNKVTEKGKDVELRCDPISGHTALYWYRQSLGQGLEFLIYFQGNSAPDKSGLPSDRFSAERTGGSVSTLTIQRTQQEDSAVYLCASSLWRGSYNEQFFGPGTRLTVL.

CDR3 in DNA: TGTGCCAGCAGCGACCCGACAGGGGGGCTGGGGGAAAAACTGTTTTTT. As protein: CASSDPTGGLGEKLFF. V gene TRBV6-1 combines with J gene TRBJ1-4; TRBD1 matches 9 bases. Germline assignment: CDR1 MNHNS and CDR2 SASEGT. CDR3 length: 16 residues. V lost 6 bases, J lost 8 bases, and 13 bases stayed unmatched.

V is TRBV12-3 or TRBV12-4 and J is TRBJ2-7, with 11 bases matching TRBD2. With V trimmed by 4 bases and J by 1 base, 6 bases remained unmatched. CDR3 length equals 16 residues. As DNA, the CDR3 is TGTGCCAGCAGTTACTCGAGACTAGCGGGATCCTACGAGCAGTACTTC. Amino acid sequence: CASSYSRLAGSYEQYF.

The J gene is TRBJ2-5, the V gene TRBV7-9; 8 positions match TRBD2. The V and J ends lost 4 bases and 4 bases, in that order; junction bases with no gene match: 14. Germline lookup yields CDR1 SEHNR and CDR2 FQNEAQ (reference sequence). The CDR3 consists of 17 residues. CDR3 coding DNA: TGTGCCAGCAGCTCCCACGGGGGGGGGTATAATCGAGAGACCCAGTACTTC. Its translation is CASSSHGGGYNRETQYF. Full variable domain (outside the CDR3, taken from reference TRBV7-9 and TRBJ2-5): DTGVSQNPRHKITKRGQNVTFRCDPISEHNRLYWYRQTLGQGPEFLTYFQNEAQLEKSRLLSDRFSAERPKGSFSTLEIQRTEQGDSAMYLCASSSHGGGYNRETQYFGPGTRLLVL.

Many counts were recorded for this clonotype. This chain joins TRBV6-1 and TRBJ1-1, with D unresolved. Germline-derived CDR1 and CDR2 are MNHNS and SASEGT. V lost 5 bases and J lost 5, with 12 bases in between. CDR3 length: 13 amino acids. The CDR3 nucleotides read TGTGCCAGCAGTTTAAAACGATGGACTGAAGCTTTCTTT. Translated, it gives CASSLKRWTEAFF.

The rearrangement uses TRBV30 and TRBJ2-2; 7 nucleotides agree with TRBD2. J was trimmed by 0 bases and V by 0 bases; bases with no gene match: 13. The CDR3 runs 19 residues. Germline assignment: CDR1 GTSNPN and CDR2 SVGIG (reference sequence). CDR3 sequence: CAWSVLSGASHANTGELFF. In nucleotides, the CDR3 is TGTGCCTGGAGTGTACTGAGCGGGGCGAGCCACGCGAACACCGGGGAGCTGTTTTTT. Drawing the rest from reference TRBV30 and TRBJ2-2, the complete variable domain is SQTIHQWPATLVQPVGSPLSLECTVEGTSNPNLYWYRQAAGRGLQLLFYSVGIGQISSEVPQNLSASRPQDRQFILSSKKLLLSDSGFYLCAWSVLSGASHANTGELFFGEGSRLTVL.

This clonotype was observed a handful of times. The chain is built from TRBV5-4 and TRBJ1-2, with TRBD1 identical over 7 bases. CDR1 is SGHNT and CDR2 is YYREEE in the germline V gene (reference sequence). This CDR3 region has 13 residues. Trimming at V came to 2 bases and at J to 8 bases, leaving 6 bases not matched to a gene. The CDR3 here is CASSLDRDNGYTF. As DNA, the CDR3 is TGTGCCAGCAGCTTAGACAGGGATAACGGCTACACCTTC.

This clonotype was counted only a few times. This sequence joins TRBV9 and TRBJ1-2; TRBD1 matches at 7 bases. Germline assignment: CDR1 SGDLS and CDR2 YYNGEE. CDR3 length equals 14 residues. The V gene end was trimmed by 3 bases and the J gene end by 4 bases; junction bases not matched to a gene: 6. CDR3 nucleotides: TGTGCCAGCAGCGACTCCGGGACAGCCTATGGCTACACCTTC. Protein product: CASSDSGTAYGYTF.

This clonotype was found a few times. This rearrangement joins TRBV13 to TRBJ2-7; 8 bases align to TRBD1. Germline CDR1 reads PRHDT; CDR2 reads FYEKMQ (reference sequence). The CDR3 consists of 15 residues. V dropped 2 bases and J dropped 2; count of bases not matched to a gene: 5. For the CDR3, the DNA is TGTGCCAGCAGCTTAAGGGACAGGTACACCTACGAGCAGTACTTC. Translating gives CASSLRDRYTYEQYF.

Ten or more counts support this clonotype. The CDR3 here is CASSTGTEGSPLHF. CDR3 DNA sequence: TGTGCCAGCAGTACCGGGACAGAAGGATCACCCCTCCACTTT. This chain uses TRBV27 with TRBJ1-6; 7 bases map to TRBD1. After removal of 5 bases from V and 10 bases from J, the junction contained 8 bases not matched to a gene. The CDR3 runs 14 residues. Germline V CDR1 and CDR2: MNHEY, SMNVEV (reference sequence).

This clonotype was recorded a few times. V and J are TRBV29-1 and TRBJ1-2, with D perhaps matching TRBD1 (5 bases). The CDR3 has 17 residues. Trimming took off 4 bases at V and 0 bases at J, with 21 bases between the two ends. CDR1 SQVTM and CDR2 ANQGSEA come from the germline V gene. CDR3 nucleotides: TGCAGCGTTGGTGGAGGGGTTCGAGTACAGACTAACTATGGCTACACCTTC. Its translation: CSVGGGVRVQTNYGYTF.

This chain uses TRBV20-1 with TRBJ1-5, with TRBD1 as a possible D gene (6 bases). The CDR3 runs to 13 residues. Trimming cost V 6 bases and J 4 bases, with 13 bases left between them. In germline, CDR1 is DFQATT, CDR2 SNEGSKA (reference sequence). The CDR3 coding sequence is TGCAGTGCAGAAGGACAGAGGAATCAGCCCCAGCATTTT. Translated: CSAEGQRNQPQHF.